These 24 T cell receptor beta chains were sequenced from one sample in a study of identical twins. In TCRdb, the 5' RACE reads were re-called with MiXCR into one record per CDR3 protein. The sample includes approximately 240,000 distinct CDR3 sequences, around 15% of them seen just once. Specimen: memory (CD45RO+) T cells sorted from blood. The receptors originated from a woman under 30 in good health.

There are many counts of this clonotype. This rearrangement joins TRBV12-3 or TRBV12-4 to TRBJ2-1, with D possibly TRBD2 on 6 matching bases. This CDR3 is built from 15 residues. The ends were cut back, 5 bases at V and 9 bases at J, with 20 bases in the middle. CDR3 sequence reads: CASSLRSGSFSEQFF. The CDR3 nucleotides are TGTGCCAGCAGTCTGCGGTCCGGGAGCTTCAGTGAGCAGTTCTTC.

This clonotype came up many times. V gene TRBV5-1 combines with J gene TRBJ2-2; D gene uncertain. Per germline, CDR1 SGHRS and CDR2 YFSETQ. This CDR3 comprises 12 residues. V was cut by 5 bases and J by 5 bases, with 7 bases left in between. For the CDR3, the DNA is TGCGCCAGCAGATTGAGGACCGGGGAGCTGTTTTTT. This translates into CASRLRTGELFF.

This clonotype was counted only a few times. The rearrangement joins TRBV7-9 to TRBJ1-5; possible D gene TRBD1, 5 bases. Per germline, CDR1 SEHNR and CDR2 FQNEAQ (reference sequence). This CDR3 has 16 amino acids. Trimming took 1 base from V and 2 from J, leaving 12 bases between them. The CDR3 loop reads CASSLGRGDGNQPQHF. For the CDR3, the DNA is TGTGCCAGCAGCTTAGGACGCGGGGACGGCAATCAGCCCCAGCATTTT.

At least ten counts were recorded for this clonotype. The chain is built from TRBV7-9 and TRBJ1-3; the D is unclear. The V end lost 0 bases, the J end lost 1 base, and 7 bases lay between the germline ends. Looked up from germline, CDR1 is SEHNR and CDR2 is FQNEAQ (reference sequence). The CDR3 covers 15 residues. The CDR3 nucleotides read TGTGCCAGCAGCTTAGCCCGCGCATCTGGAAACACCATATATTTT. Its protein is CASSLARASGNTIYF.

The chain joins TRBV7-2 to TRBJ2-5; perhaps TRBD1 as D (6 bases). Germline assignment: CDR1 SGHTA and CDR2 FQGNSA. This CDR3 spans 12 amino acids. V was trimmed by 5 bases and J by 2 bases, leaving 6 bases between them. CDR3 bases: TGTGCCAGCAGCAGGGGGCAAGAGACCCAGTACTTC. Amino acid sequence: CASSRGQETQYF.

This clonotype was seen a handful of times. The chain joins TRBV5-1 to TRBJ2-2; TRBD2 is a possible D gene (5 bases). This CDR3 spans 15 amino acids. In germline, CDR1 is SGHRS, CDR2 YFSETQ. The germline V and J ends were trimmed by 0 bases and 4 bases, with 10 bases remaining between them. The CDR3 DNA follows: TGCGCCAGCAGCTTGGGACTAATGGCCACCGGGGAGCTGTTTTTT. This translates into CASSLGLMATGELFF. The full variable domain, completed using reference TRBV5-1 and TRBJ2-2, is KAGVTQTPRYLIKTRGQQVTLSCSPISGHRSVSWYQQTPGQGLQFLFEYFSETQRNKGNFPGRFSGRQFSNSRSEMNVSTLELGDSALYLCASSLGLMATGELFFGEGSRLTVL.

This clonotype was recorded a few times. The rearrangement joins TRBV3-1 to TRBJ2-1; no clear D. Germline V gives CDR1 LGHDT, CDR2 YNNKEL (reference sequence). Trimming cost V 0 bases and J 12 bases, with 9 bases left between them. The CDR3 runs to 12 residues. CDR3 residues: CASSQDRKRQFF. The CDR3 coding sequence is TGTGCCAGCAGCCAAGATCGGAAACGGCAGTTCTTC.

The sample holds a few counts of this clonotype. This chain connects TRBV24-1 to TRBJ2-3; 9 bases align to TRBD2. The CDR3 covers 17 residues. V lost 5 bases and J lost 4; bases outside the gene matches: 12. From germline, CDR1 is KGHDR and CDR2 SFDVKD. The CDR3 coding sequence is TGTGCCACCAGTGCCACTGGGACTAGCCCCCCTTCAGATACGCAGTATTTT. Protein: CATSATGTSPPSDTQYF.

This clonotype was picked up many times. The rearrangement uses TRBV5-1 and TRBJ1-4; 9 bases are a match to TRBD1. V lost 2 bases to trimming and J lost 12 bases; unmatched junction nucleotides: 8. Germline V gene data show CDR1 as SGHRS and CDR2 as YFSETQ. The CDR3 runs to 14 residues. CDR3 residues: CASSFIPGQGQLFF. CDR3 nucleotides: TGCGCCAGCAGCTTTATTCCGGGACAGGGACAACTGTTTTTT. Looking up the rest from reference TRBV5-1 and TRBJ1-4 gives the full variable domain: KAGVTQTPRYLIKTRGQQVTLSCSPISGHRSVSWYQQTPGQGLQFLFEYFSETQRNKGNFPGRFSGRQFSNSRSEMNVSTLELGDSALYLCASSFIPGQGQLFFGSGTQLSVL.

This clonotype was observed many times. V gene TRBV12-3 or TRBV12-4 combines with J gene TRBJ2-7, with unresolved D. The CDR3 totals 16 residues. V lost 6 bases to trimming and J lost 0 bases, with 18 bases between them. The CDR3 here is CASRASPPGGSYEQYF. The CDR3 coding sequence is TGTGCCAGCAGGGCTTCTCCGCCGGGCGGCTCCTACGAGCAGTACTTC.

There are a few counts of this clonotype. This rearrangement joins TRBV18 to TRBJ1-2; the D is unclear. V was clipped by 3 bases and J by 3 bases, with 11 bases between them. Germline CDR1 KGHSH, CDR2 LQKENI. The CDR3 is 14 residues long. The CDR3 region is CASSPGPPYYGYTF. The CDR3 coding sequence is TGTGCCAGCTCACCTGGACCGCCTTACTATGGCTACACCTTC.

V gene TRBV13 combines with J gene TRBJ1-1, with D maybe TRBD1 (5 bases). This CDR3 has 13 amino acids. Deletions cut 2 bases from V and 4 bases from J, with 8 bases between. Germline V gives CDR1 PRHDT, CDR2 FYEKMQ (reference sequence). CDR3 sequence (DNA): TGTGCCAGCAGCTTAAGGGGTCCCACTGAAGCTTTCTTT. It codes for CASSLRGPTEAFF.

The chain uses TRBV11-2 and TRBJ2-7; weak D call: TRBD1 (6 bases). Trimming stripped 5 bases from V and 0 bases from J, with 14 bases between. In germline, CDR1 is SGHAT, CDR2 FQNNGV. The CDR3 is made up of 15 amino acids. CDR3 protein: CASSQGHPSSYEQYF. The DNA of the CDR3 is TGTGCCAGCAGCCAGGGACACCCGAGCTCCTACGAGCAGTACTTC.

The chain uses TRBV12-3 or TRBV12-4 and TRBJ2-7, with D unclear. The CDR3 is 12 amino acids. V was cut by 4 bases and J by 0 bases, with 4 bases left in between. The CDR3 coding sequence is TGTGCCAGCAGTTACCACTCCTACGAGCAGTACTTC. It codes for CASSYHSYEQYF.

This chain links TRBV20-1 with TRBJ1-6; 7 bases match TRBD1. There are 13 residues in the CDR3. The J segment lost 10 bases and the V segment lost 3 bases, leaving 6 bases of the junction unmatched. In germline, CDR1 is DFQATT, CDR2 SNEGSKA (reference sequence). Here the CDR3 reads CSASPQGDSPLHF. The CDR3 bases are TGCAGTGCTAGCCCCCAGGGGGACTCACCCCTCCACTTT.

This chain joins TRBV20-1 and TRBJ1-4; no clear D gene. Trimming pared 3 bases from V and 7 bases from J, leaving 12 bases between. The CDR3 extends over 13 amino acids. Germline-derived CDR1 and CDR2 are DFQATT and SNEGSKA (reference sequence). In DNA, the CDR3 is TGCAGTGCTAGTCGCCCAGAGGGTGAAAAACTGTTTTTT. Its translation is CSASRPEGEKLFF.

In this sample, this clonotype turned up many times. V and J are TRBV29-1 and TRBJ1-2, with unresolved D. This CDR3 is 13 amino acids long. The V gene lost 3 bases and the J gene lost 5 bases, with 13 bases spanning the gap. Germline assignment: CDR1 SQVTM and CDR2 ANQGSEA. CDR3 DNA: TGCAGCGTTGAGCCGGGAAACCTTTATGGCTACACCTTC. Encoded protein: CSVEPGNLYGYTF.

This clonotype was observed many times. CDR3 in DNA: TGCGCCAGCAGCTGGGGGACAGGGTTCCAAGAGACCCAGTACTTC. It is translated as CASSWGTGFQETQYF. The chain is built from TRBV5-1 and TRBJ2-5; 9 bases are shared with TRBD1. The CDR3 is 15 amino acids. V lost 3 bases to trimming and J lost 1 base; unmatched junction nucleotides: 4. Looked up from germline, CDR1 is SGHRS and CDR2 is YFSETQ.

With respect to this clonotype: One end of the junction fails to match germline, which may point to a read error. This sequence joins TRBV7-2 and TRBJ2-3; 9 positions agree with TRBD2. Germline V gene sequence: CDR1 SGHTA, CDR2 FQGNSA. This CDR3 contains 14 residues. This CDR3 is CASSLAGYSDTQYF. The CDR3 DNA sequence: TGTGCCAGCAGCCTAGCGGGATATTCAGATACGCAGTATTTT.

This clonotype came up a few times. The chain combines TRBV10-3 with TRBJ2-7, with 15 bases matching TRBD2. CDR1 and CDR2 (germline): ENHRY, SYGVKD. V gave up 3 bases and J gave up 4 bases; unmatched junction bases: 4. This CDR3 region has 16 residues. The CDR3 is CAISEAGTSGRYEQYF. Here the CDR3 DNA reads TGTGCCATCAGTGAAGCCGGGACTAGCGGGAGGTACGAGCAGTACTTC.

The chain recombines TRBV30 with TRBJ1-5; D is undetermined. CDR3 length: 13 residues. CDR1 is GTSNPN, CDR2 SVGIG, per germline (reference sequence). Trimming cost V 2 bases and J 0 bases, with 5 bases left between them. Here the CDR3 DNA reads TGTGCCTGGAGTCCAAATAGCAATCAGCCCCAGCATTTT. Residues: CAWSPNSNQPQHF.

V and J are TRBV3-1 and TRBJ2-7; perhaps TRBD2 as D (5 bases). V lost 4 bases and J 1 base, leaving 14 bases between the germline ends. The V gene's germline CDR1 is LGHDT and CDR2 YNNKEL (reference sequence). There are 15 residues in the CDR3. The CDR3, as DNA: TGTGCCAGCAGCCCCGAGGGAGTAGGGTCCTACGAGCAGTACTTC. Protein product: CASSPEGVGSYEQYF.

This clonotype was detected a few times. The chain combines TRBV7-2 with TRBJ2-3; D not resolved. The CDR3 totals 15 residues. CDR1 is SGHTA and CDR2 is FQGNSA in the germline V gene. Trimming pared 3 bases from V and 0 bases from J, leaving 10 bases between. CDR3 protein: CASSLRWLSTDTQYF. The CDR3, as DNA: TGTGCCAGCAGCTTGCGCTGGTTGAGCACAGATACGCAGTATTTT.

This clonotype was seen ten or more times. The chain joins TRBV29-1 to TRBJ2-7; D not resolved. Germline CDR1 and CDR2: SQVTM and ANQGSEA. This CDR3 has 14 amino acids. Trimming shortened V by 1 base and J by 6 bases, and 16 bases separated the two germline ends. CDR3 loop: CSVEVGPWAGEQYF. In DNA form, the CDR3 reads TGCAGCGTTGAAGTCGGACCGTGGGCTGGCGAGCAGTACTTC.